Listed below are T cell receptor beta chains from one sample, sequenced in a study of T cell responses to AZD1222 COVID-19 vaccine. Clones were sequenced by immunoSEQ multiplex PCR, and TCRdb holds only the in-frame ones, with some missing. This sample has more than 80,000 clones, with 88% found just once. The source was peripheral blood, collected on day 0 of MenACWY control vaccination. All receptors come from an adult in good health. The CDR3 runs from the conserved cysteine through the conserved F or W. Each record gives: clone size, J gene, D gene, V gene, CDR3 length, CDR3 DNA, CDR3 protein. The D gene is left open where the match is weak. The listing skips clone size in some rows; elsewhere it reads once, few, many or a size class.

abundance: .
j_gene: TRBJ1-5
d_gene: .
v_gene: TRBV7-2
len: 14
CDR3nt: TGTGCCAGCAGCCCCGGCGAGGTGGATCAGCCCCAGCATTTT
CDR3aa: CASSPGEVDQPQHF

abundance: .
j_gene: TRBJ2-3
d_gene: TRBD2
v_gene: TRBV15
len: 21
CDR3nt: TGTGCCACCAGCAGAGACCCAGGACTAGCGGGGGGGCCGTCATACACAGATACGCAGTATTTT
CDR3aa: CATSRDPGLAGGPSYTDTQYF

abundance: .
j_gene: TRBJ2-1
d_gene: TRBD1
v_gene: TRBV4-2
len: 15
CDR3nt: TGTGCCAGCAGCCCAGCGGGACAGGGGAACAATGAGCAGTTCTTC
CDR3aa: CASSPAGQGNNEQFF

abundance: .
j_gene: TRBJ2-2
d_gene: TRBD2
v_gene: TRBV30
len: 13
CDR3nt: TGTGCCCGGGCGACTAGCTTGGGCGGGGAGCTGTTTTTT
CDR3aa: CARATSLGGELFF

abundance: .
j_gene: TRBJ2-3
d_gene: TRBD2
v_gene: TRBV7-9
len: 15
CDR3nt: TGTGCCAGCCGTCGGGGGCGGGGGGGCACAGATACGCAGTATTTT
CDR3aa: CASRRGRGGTDTQYF

abundance: .
j_gene: TRBJ2-7
d_gene: .
v_gene: TRBV7-2
len: 15
CDR3nt: TGTGCCAGCAGCTTCCCGGGGTACCTTTCCTACGAGCAGTACTTC
CDR3aa: CASSFPGYLSYEQYF

abundance: .
j_gene: TRBJ2-1
d_gene: .
v_gene: TRBV19
len: 17
CDR3nt: TGTGCCAGTAGTATTGGGGCAGCGGGTCTTGCCTACAATGAGCAGTTCTTC
CDR3aa: CASSIGAAGLAYNEQFF

abundance: .
j_gene: TRBJ1-1
d_gene: .
v_gene: TRBV14
len: 14
CDR3nt: TGTGCCAGCAGCCCCAGGACCTGGGACACTGAAGCTTTCTTT
CDR3aa: CASSPRTWDTEAFF

abundance: .
j_gene: TRBJ1-2
d_gene: TRBD1
v_gene: TRBV28
len: 15
CDR3nt: TGTGCCAGCAGTGAGATCAGGGGGCGCGTCTATGGCTACACCTTC
CDR3aa: CASSEIRGRVYGYTF

abundance: .
j_gene: TRBJ1-6
d_gene: .
v_gene: TRBV9
len: 14
CDR3nt: TGTGCCAGCAGCGTAAGGATAGATGGTTCACCCCTCCACTTT
CDR3aa: CASSVRIDGSPLHF

abundance: .
j_gene: TRBJ1-2
d_gene: .
v_gene: TRBV7-8
len: 13
CDR3nt: TGTGCCAGCAGCCCCGGGACGGACTATGGCTACACCTTC
CDR3aa: CASSPGTDYGYTF

abundance: .
j_gene: TRBJ1-1
d_gene: .
v_gene: TRBV28
len: 12
CDR3nt: TGTGCCAGCAGCCAGGGTGACACTGAAGCTTTCTTT
CDR3aa: CASSQGDTEAFF

abundance: .
j_gene: TRBJ2-1
d_gene: TRBD1
v_gene: TRBV5-8
len: 16
CDR3nt: TGTGCCAGCAGCTCGTTTGACAGGGGGTTTCACAATGAGCAGTTCTTC
CDR3aa: CASSSFDRGFHNEQFF

abundance: few
j_gene: TRBJ1-2
d_gene: TRBD1
v_gene: TRBV7-9
len: 13
CDR3nt: TGTGCCAGCACCTGGACAGGGGAATTTGGCTACACCTTC
CDR3aa: CASTWTGEFGYTF

abundance: .
j_gene: TRBJ2-5
d_gene: .
v_gene: TRBV19
len: 15
CDR3nt: TGTGCCAGTAGTATAGGCGGGGCGTTCCAAGAGACCCAGTACTTC
CDR3aa: CASSIGGAFQETQYF

abundance: once
j_gene: TRBJ2-2
d_gene: TRBD1
v_gene: TRBV5-4
len: 15
CDR3nt: TGTGCCAGCAGCTTCAATCGACAGGGGATGGGGGAGCTGTTTTTT
CDR3aa: CASSFNRQGMGELFF

abundance: .
j_gene: TRBJ2-5
d_gene: .
v_gene: TRBV20-1
len: 11
CDR3nt: TGCAGTGCTTCTACGGACCGGACCCAGTACTTC
CDR3aa: CSASTDRTQYF

abundance: .
j_gene: TRBJ1-5
d_gene: TRBD1
v_gene: TRBV7-8
len: 16
CDR3nt: TGTGCCAGCAGCCCGGGACAGGGGACGGTCAATCAGCCCCAGCATTTT
CDR3aa: CASSPGQGTVNQPQHF

abundance: .
j_gene: TRBJ2-2
d_gene: .
v_gene: TRBV24-1
len: 15
CDR3nt: TGTGCCACCAGTCCAGGGCTGGAACGGGCCGGGGAGCTGTTTTTT
CDR3aa: CATSPGLERAGELFF

abundance: .
j_gene: TRBJ1-1
d_gene: TRBD1
v_gene: TRBV25-1
len: 16
CDR3nt: TGTGCCAGCAGTGAATCCCGGGGACAGGAGAACACTGAAGCTTTCTTT
CDR3aa: CASSESRGQENTEAFF

abundance: .
j_gene: TRBJ1-5
d_gene: .
v_gene: TRBV18
len: 16
CDR3nt: TGTGCCAGCTCACCAGTAACGAGGCAGGCGGGACAGCCCCAGCATTTT
CDR3aa: CASSPVTRQAGQPQHF

abundance: .
j_gene: TRBJ1-1
d_gene: .
v_gene: TRBV12-3/TRBV12-4
len: 12
CDR3nt: TGTGCCAGCACCGGGAGTTACACTGAAGCTTTCTTT
CDR3aa: CASTGSYTEAFF

abundance: .
j_gene: TRBJ1-1
d_gene: .
v_gene: TRBV23-1
len: 12
CDR3nt: TGCGCCAGCAGTCAAGGGGAATCTGAAGCTTTCTTT
CDR3aa: CASSQGESEAFF

abundance: .
j_gene: TRBJ1-1
d_gene: .
v_gene: TRBV5-1
len: 15
CDR3nt: TGCGCCAGCACGTCGGTCTCCGACGGACCGACTGAAGCTTTCTTT
CDR3aa: CASTSVSDGPTEAFF

abundance: .
j_gene: TRBJ1-2
d_gene: .
v_gene: TRBV5-8
len: 15
CDR3nt: TGTGCCAGCAGCTTGTTAGGACACTCAAACTATGGCTACACCTTC
CDR3aa: CASSLLGHSNYGYTF

abundance: .
j_gene: TRBJ1-1
d_gene: .
v_gene: TRBV6-4
len: 12
CDR3nt: TGTGCCAGCAGTGAAAGACAGGATGAAGCTTTCTTT
CDR3aa: CASSERQDEAFF

abundance: .
j_gene: TRBJ1-3
d_gene: .
v_gene: TRBV9
len: 17
CDR3nt: TGTGCCAGCAGCGGCTCTCGGGGGGCTGTATCTGGAAACACCATATATTTT
CDR3aa: CASSGSRGAVSGNTIYF

abundance: .
j_gene: TRBJ2-7
d_gene: TRBD2
v_gene: TRBV24-1
len: 12
CDR3nt: TGTGCCACCAGTGATCGGGGGGAGGGGCAGTACTTC
CDR3aa: CATSDRGEGQYF

abundance: .
j_gene: TRBJ2-4
d_gene: .
v_gene: TRBV25-1
len: 14
CDR3nt: TGTGCCAGCAGTGAAGAAGGGAGGCGAACCATTCAGTACTTC
CDR3aa: CASSEEGRRTIQYF